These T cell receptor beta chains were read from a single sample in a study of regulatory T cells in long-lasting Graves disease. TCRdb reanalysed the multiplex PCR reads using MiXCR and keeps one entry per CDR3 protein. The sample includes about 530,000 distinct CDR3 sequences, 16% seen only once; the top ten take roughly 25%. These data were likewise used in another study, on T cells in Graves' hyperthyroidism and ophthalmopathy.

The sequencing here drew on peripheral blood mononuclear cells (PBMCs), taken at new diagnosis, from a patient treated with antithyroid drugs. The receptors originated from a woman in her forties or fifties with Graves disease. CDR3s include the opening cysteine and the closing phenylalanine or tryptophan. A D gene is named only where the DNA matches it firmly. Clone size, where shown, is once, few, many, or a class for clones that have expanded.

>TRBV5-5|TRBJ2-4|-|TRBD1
CASSPDRGGNIQYF
TGTGCCAGCAGCCCCGACAGGGGGGGAAACATTCAGTACTTC
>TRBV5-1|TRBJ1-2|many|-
CASSLVGDGGYTF
TGCGCCAGCAGCTTGGTCGGGGATGGAGGCTACACCTTC
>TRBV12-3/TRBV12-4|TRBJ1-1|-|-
CASSDGDVLYTEAFF
TGTGCCAGCAGTGACGGGGACGTTTTGTACACTGAAGCTTTCTTT
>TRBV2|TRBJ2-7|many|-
CASRWNSYEQYF
TGTGCCAGCAGGTGGAACTCCTACGAGCAGTACTTC
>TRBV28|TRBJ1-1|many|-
CASRGTANTEAFF
TGTGCCAGCAGGGGGACCGCGAACACTGAAGCTTTCTTT
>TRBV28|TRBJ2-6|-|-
CASTMSGLAGANVLTF
TGTGCCAGCACCATGTCAGGGCTGGCTGGGGCCAACGTCCTGACTTTC
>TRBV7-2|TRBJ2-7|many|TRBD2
CASSLGSSGGRYEQYF
TGTGCCAGCAGCTTAGGGTCCAGCGGGGGGCGCTACGAGCAGTACTTC
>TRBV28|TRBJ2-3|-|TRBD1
CASSYPGQVPLGTDTQYF
TGTGCCAGCAGTTATCCGGGACAGGTTCCACTCGGGACAGATACGCAGTATTTT
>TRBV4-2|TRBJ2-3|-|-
CASSQGAWGNIGADTQYF
TGTGCCAGCAGCCAGGGCGCTTGGGGGAATATTGGCGCAGATACGCAGTATTTT
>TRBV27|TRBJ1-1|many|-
CASSLATGRANTEAFF
TGTGCCAGCAGTTTAGCTACAGGGAGGGCGAACACTGAAGCTTTCTTT
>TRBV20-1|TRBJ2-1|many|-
CSAITGEGKFF
TGCAGTGCTATCACAGGAGAAGGAAAGTTCTTC
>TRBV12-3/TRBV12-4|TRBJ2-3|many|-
CASNVGTGDTQYF
TGTGCCAGCAACGTGGGCACAGGGGATACGCAGTATTTT
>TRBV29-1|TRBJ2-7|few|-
CGIQLSSYEQYF
TGCGGGATCCAATTGAGCTCCTACGAGCAGTACTTC
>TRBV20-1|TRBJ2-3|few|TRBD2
CSAGGSDTQYF
TGCAGTGCGGGGGGGTCAGATACGCAGTATTTT
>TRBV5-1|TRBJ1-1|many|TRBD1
CASSLRTGDTEAFF
TGTGCCAGCAGTTTACGGACAGGGGACACTGAAGCTTTCTTT
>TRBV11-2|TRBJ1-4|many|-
CASSSQGNEKLFF
TGTGCCAGCAGCTCACAGGGAAATGAAAAACTGTTTTTT
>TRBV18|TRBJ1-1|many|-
CASSRLTGKSTEAFF
TGTGCCAGCTCACGCCTTACAGGGAAGAGCACTGAAGCTTTCTTT
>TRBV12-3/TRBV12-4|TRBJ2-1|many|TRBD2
CASSREGTSVYNEQFF
TGTGCCAGCAGCCGAGAGGGGACTAGCGTGTACAATGAGCAGTTCTTC
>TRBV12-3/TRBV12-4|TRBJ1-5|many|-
CASSSLPNQPQHF
TGTGCCAGCTCAAGTCTCCCCAATCAGCCCCAGCATTTT
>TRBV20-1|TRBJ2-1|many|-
CSAVHVSGLNEQFF
TGCAGTGCTGTGCACGTTAGTGGGTTGAATGAGCAGTTCTTC
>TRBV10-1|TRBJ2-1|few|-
CASSESGSGNEQFF
TGCGCCAGCAGTGAGTCGGGGTCAGGCAATGAGCAGTTCTTC
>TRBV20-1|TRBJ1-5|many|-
CSAGLGSNQPQHF
TGCAGTGCTGGCTTGGGATCAAATCAGCCCCAGCATTTT
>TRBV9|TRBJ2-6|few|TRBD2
CASSVAGLAGSVLTF
TGTGCCAGCAGCGTAGCTGGGCTAGCGGGTTCCGTCCTGACTTTC
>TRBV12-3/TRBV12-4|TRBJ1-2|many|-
CASSPSGLNYGYTF
TGTGCCAGCAGCCCCTCAGGACTGAACTATGGCTACACCTTC
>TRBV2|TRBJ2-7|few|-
CATNRGGGSYEQYF
TGTGCCACCAACCGAGGGGGGGGCTCCTACGAGCAGTACTTC
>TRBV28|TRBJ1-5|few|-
CASSFGGGAHSNQPQHF
TGTGCCAGCAGTTTTGGGGGGGGGGCTCATAGCAATCAGCCCCAGCATTTT
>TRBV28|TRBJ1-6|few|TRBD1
CASSSVGTGTDSPLHF
TGTGCCAGCAGTTCGGTCGGGACAGGGACTGATTCACCCCTCCACTTT
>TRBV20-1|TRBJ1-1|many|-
CSASDGGRGFGTEAFF
TGCAGTGCTAGTGACGGGGGGAGGGGATTTGGGACTGAAGCTTTCTTT
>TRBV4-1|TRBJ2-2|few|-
CASTSRGGGELFF
TGCGCCAGCACGTCCAGGGGGGGCGGGGAGCTGTTTTTT
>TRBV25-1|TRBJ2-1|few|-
CASSEVGNSAEFF
TGTGCCAGCAGTGAAGTGGGGAATAGCGCTGAGTTCTTC
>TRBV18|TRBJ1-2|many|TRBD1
CASSSGTGDGYTF
TGTGCCAGCAGTTCTGGGACAGGAGATGGCTACACCTTC
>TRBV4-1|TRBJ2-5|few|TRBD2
CASSQGSGGGETQYF
TGCGCCAGCAGCCAAGGCAGCGGGGGGGGAGAGACCCAGTACTTC
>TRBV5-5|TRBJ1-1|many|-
CASSLPRDGDTEAFF
TGTGCCAGCAGCCTCCCCAGGGACGGGGACACTGAAGCTTTCTTT